Listed here are 21 T cell receptor beta chains from one sample, sequenced in a study of CD8 T cells in Susac syndrome. An amount of RNA that ranged from roughly 0.5 to 1 ug was reverse transcribed with random hexamers. Each CDR3 protein gets one entry after TCRdb re-called the immunoSEQ multiplex PCR reads with MiXCR. The repertoire holds around 130,000 distinct CDR3 sequences, with roughly 80% as singletons. The source material was CD8+ T cells from PBMCs. The receptors shown here come from a human donor with multiple sclerosis.

V usage is TRBV7-9 and J usage is TRBJ2-7; D call uncertain. Germline V gene data show CDR1 as SEHNR and CDR2 as FQNEAQ (reference sequence). The CDR3 length is 13 residues. V dropped 5 bases and J dropped 2 bases, with 10 bases sitting between them. The CDR3 sequence: CASSPLVPYEQYF. CDR3 DNA: TGTGCCAGCAGCCCCCTGGTGCCCTACGAGCAGTACTTC.

A single count supports this clonotype. The V and J genes are TRBV4-3 and TRBJ2-3; TRBD1 agrees at 12 bases. V shed 0 bases and J 3 bases; nucleotides not matched to a gene: 1. This CDR3 contains 16 residues. The germline V gene encodes CDR1 LGHNA and CDR2 YSLEER. The CDR3 reads CASSQEGQGATDTQYF. In DNA form, the CDR3 reads TGCGCCAGCAGCCAAGAGGGACAGGGGGCGACAGATACGCAGTATTTT.

The chain combines TRBV19 with TRBJ2-3; D may be TRBD1 or TRBD2 (5 bases each). The germline gives CDR1 LNHDA, CDR2 SQIVND (reference sequence). CDR3 length equals 15 residues. V was shortened by 6 bases and J by 4 bases, with 17 bases between the two germline ends. The CDR3 sequence is CASRTSYLGADTQYF. The CDR3 DNA follows: TGTGCCAGTAGGACCTCCTATCTGGGGGCAGATACGCAGTATTTT.

The chain joins TRBV6-2 or TRBV6-3 to TRBJ2-1, with TRBD1 identical over 7 bases. The length of the CDR3 is 18 residues. The germline gives CDR1 MNHEY, CDR2 SVGEGT. The V and J ends lost 5 bases and 0 bases, in that order; junction bases with no gene match: 13. CDR3 sequence: CASSHTLGQLSSYNEQFF. CDR3 coding DNA: TGTGCCAGCAGTCACACTTTGGGACAGCTCAGCTCCTACAATGAGCAGTTCTTC.

The chain couples TRBV2 to TRBJ2-3; D unresolved. V dropped 4 bases and J dropped 1 base, with 9 bases sitting between them. Germline V gene lookup returns CDR1 SNHLY and CDR2 FYNNEI. The CDR3 runs to 14 residues. The CDR3 bases are TGTGCCAGCAGTGGTGCGGAAGGCACAGATACGCAGTATTTT. Its protein is CASSGAEGTDTQYF. Variable domain in full (rest from reference TRBV2 and TRBJ2-3): EPEVTQTPSHQVTQMGQEVILRCVPISNHLYFYWYRQILGQKVEFLVSFYNNEISEKSEIFDDQFSVERPDGSNFTLKIRSTKLEDSAMYFCASSGAEGTDTQYFGPGTRLTVL.

The chain is built from TRBV7-9 and TRBJ2-7; D gene unclear. The CDR3 contains 13 residues. The V gene lost 1 base and the J gene lost 3 bases, with 7 bases spanning the gap. Germline V gene lookup returns CDR1 SEHNR and CDR2 FQNEAQ (reference sequence). CDR3 protein: CASSLDGDYEQYV. In nucleotides, the CDR3 is TGTGCCAGCAGCTTAGACGGAGACTACGAGCAGTACGTC.

This sequence joins TRBV20-1 and TRBJ1-2; D is unresolved. Germline CDR1 is DFQATT and CDR2 is SNEGSKA (reference sequence). The CDR3 covers 10 residues. The germline V and J ends were trimmed by 5 bases and 6 bases, with 7 bases remaining between them. The CDR3 region is CSAPWNGYTF. The CDR3 coding sequence is TGCAGTGCTCCCTGGAATGGCTACACCTTC.

This sequence joins TRBV5-6 and TRBJ1-4; TRBD1 matches 8 bases. The junction had 3 bases not matched to a gene; V was cut back by 4 bases and J by 1 base. The CDR3 loop spans 15 amino acids. Per the germline V gene, CDR1 is SGHDT and CDR2 is YYEEEE. The CDR3 coding sequence is TGTGCCAGCAGCCACGGACAGGGAACTAATGAAAAACTGTTTTTT. Protein product: CASSHGQGTNEKLFF. Using reference TRBV5-6 and TRBJ1-4 for the parts outside the CDR3, the full variable domain is DAGVTQSPTHLIKTRGQQVTLRCSPKSGHDTVSWYQQALGQGPQFIFQYYEEEERQRGNFPDRFSGHQFPNYSSELNVNALLLGDSALYLCASSHGQGTNEKLFFGSGTQLSVL.

A few counts support this clonotype. The rearrangement uses TRBV7-9 and TRBJ1-4; D unclear. This CDR3 has 14 amino acids. The germline V and J ends were trimmed by 5 bases and 7 bases, with 14 bases remaining between them. Germline assignment: CDR1 SEHNR and CDR2 FQNEAQ (reference sequence). CDR3 sequence: CASSVPVGSEKLFF. The DNA of the CDR3 is TGTGCCAGCAGCGTCCCGGTGGGGAGTGAAAAACTGTTTTTT. Drawing the rest from reference TRBV7-9 and TRBJ1-4, the complete variable domain is DTGVSQNPRHKITKRGQNVTFRCDPISEHNRLYWYRQTLGQGPEFLTYFQNEAQLEKSRLLSDRFSAERPKGSFSTLEIQRTEQGDSAMYLCASSVPVGSEKLFFGSGTQLSVL.

The chain is built from TRBV3-1 and TRBJ2-1, with D tentatively TRBD1 or TRBD2 (5 bases each). CDR3 length: 14 residues. The V end lost 2 bases, the J end lost 9 bases, and 14 bases lay between the germline ends. CDR1 is LGHDT and CDR2 is YNNKEL in the germline V gene (reference sequence). CDR3: CASSQIQSGAEQFF. The CDR3 DNA reads TGTGCCAGCAGCCAAATACAGTCCGGGGCTGAGCAGTTCTTC.

The V and J genes are TRBV20-1 and TRBJ2-2; tentative D call: TRBD2 (6 bases). CDR1 and CDR2 (germline): DFQATT, SNEGSKA (reference sequence). The CDR3 has 11 amino acids. For the CDR3, the DNA is TGCAGCGCGGAGGGGACCGGGGAGCTGTTTTTT. This gives the protein CSAEGTGELFF.

DNA for the CDR3: TGTGCCAGCAGCCAAGACGTCTCTAGCGCAGAGACCCAGTACTTC. It encodes CASSQDVSSAETQYF. J is TRBJ2-5 and V is TRBV4-2; D perhaps matches TRBD2 (6 bases). The CDR3 totals 15 residues. The V end was cut by 0 bases, the J end by 4 bases, with 12 bases between. Germline-derived CDR1 and CDR2 are LGHNA and YNFKEQ.

This chain connects TRBV24-1 to TRBJ2-1; D is unclear. With 1 base removed from V and 2 bases from J, the gap between germline ends came to 11 bases. This CDR3 region has 16 residues. From germline, CDR1 is KGHDR and CDR2 SFDVKD. CDR3: CATSDFTEATYNEQFF. CDR3 sequence (DNA): TGTGCCACCAGTGATTTCACAGAAGCGACCTACAATGAGCAGTTCTTC.

Here the CDR3 DNA reads TGTGCCAGCGGCGTAAACTCGGACAGCCCTACGAACACCGGGGAGCTGTTTTTT. This encodes CASGVNSDSPTNTGELFF. The chain combines TRBV7-8 with TRBJ2-2, with a tentative D call TRBD1 (6 bases). Per the germline V gene, CDR1 is SGHVS and CDR2 is FQNEAQ. The CDR3 spans 18 residues. V lost 8 bases and J 0 bases, leaving 22 bases between the germline ends.

The V and J genes are TRBV19 and TRBJ1-2; a possible D gene is TRBD1 (5 bases). Germline V gene sequence: CDR1 LNHDA, CDR2 SQIVND (reference sequence). V gave up 6 bases and J gave up 4 bases, with 15 bases separating them. The CDR3 covers 14 residues. The DNA for the CDR3 is TGTGCCAGTAGCATCTCCGACAGCCCCTATGGCTACACCTTC. Translating it yields CASSISDSPYGYTF.

This clonotype has only one observation. V is TRBV18 and J is TRBJ1-1; maybe TRBD1 (6 bases). The V gene lost 3 bases and the J gene lost 1 base, with 9 bases spanning the gap. CDR1 and CDR2 from the germline V gene are KGHSH and LQKENI. The CDR3 covers 14 residues. In DNA form, the CDR3 reads TGTGCCAGCTCACCTAGGGACAAGAACACTGAAGCTTTCTTT. Translating it yields CASSPRDKNTEAFF.

In nucleotides, the CDR3 is TGTGCCAGCAGCTTGTATGTAGCCCAGCCTGATACGCAGTATTTT. Translating gives CASSLYVAQPDTQYF. V usage is TRBV5-8 and J usage is TRBJ2-3; D not certain. CDR1 SGHTS and CDR2 YDEGEE come from the germline V gene. Trimming shortened V by 1 base and J by 6 bases, and 15 bases separated the two germline ends. The CDR3 loop spans 15 amino acids.

This chain uses TRBV7-2 with TRBJ2-3; TRBD2 is a possible D gene (6 bases). Looked up from germline, CDR1 is SGHTA and CDR2 is FQGNSA. Trimming cost V 3 bases and J 4 bases, with 23 bases left between them. The CDR3 length is 18 residues. This CDR3 reads CASSFTVLAKLPSDTQYF. The CDR3 DNA reads TGTGCCAGCAGCTTCACAGTACTAGCTAAGTTACCCTCAGATACGCAGTATTTT. Full variable domain (missing parts from reference TRBV7-2 and TRBJ2-3): GAGVSQSPSNKVTEKGKDVELRCDPISGHTALYWYRQSLGQGLEFLIYFQGNSAPDKSGLPSDRFSAERTGGSVSTLTIQRTQQEDSAVYLCASSFTVLAKLPSDTQYFGPGTRLTVL.

This chain joins TRBV12-3 or TRBV12-4 and TRBJ1-3, with D unresolved. The CDR3 extends over 15 amino acids. The V gene lost 5 bases and the J gene lost 3 bases, with 14 bases spanning the gap. CDR3 in DNA: TGTGCCAGCAGTGCGTCCTTCTCTCATGGAAACACCATATATTTT. The encoded protein is CASSASFSHGNTIYF.

This sequence joins TRBV5-4 and TRBJ2-2; D is uncertain. The CDR3 extends over 14 amino acids. Germline V gene sequence: CDR1 SGHNT, CDR2 YYREEE (reference sequence). The V and J ends lost 2 bases and 5 bases respectively, with 10 bases between them. Here the CDR3 DNA reads TGTGCCAGCAGCTTTTCTACAAGGACCGGGGAGCTGTTTTTT. Its translation: CASSFSTRTGELFF.

This chain joins TRBV29-1 and TRBJ2-3; D is perhaps TRBD1 (7 bases). The V gene's germline CDR1 is SQVTM and CDR2 ANQGSEA. The CDR3 runs to 14 residues. V gave up 6 bases and J gave up 3 bases, with 16 bases separating them. Here the CDR3 reads CSVTGRRRTDTQYF. The CDR3 region has the DNA TGCAGCGTGACAGGGAGGAGGAGGACAGATACGCAGTATTTT.